This T cell receptor (beta chain) came from a study of shared clonotypes between healthy human individuals. Study-wide results and limits: In several donors, about 5% of naive CD4 clonotypes appeared in common. Incompleteness in sorted-subset sequencing, despite large depth, was shown by rarefaction.

The V end lost 5 bases, the J end lost 3 bases, and 17 bases lay between the germline ends. Germline lookup yields CDR1 SEHNR and CDR2 FQNEAQ (reference sequence). The CDR3 consists of 15 residues. Selected positively for CCR7 and CD45RO-negative, naive CD8 cells excluded terminally differentiated effector memory CD45RA+ cells. In the source study's methods: Junction-only sequences produced by ImmunoSEQ had no quality scores, so filtering differed. This table comes from immunoSEQ multiplex PCR, and its TCRdb copy is limited to in-frame clones, with some not included. That table is the source of V, J and clone size, and D and trimming were worked out from the DNA. The table includes roughly 2.1 million clones, about 92% detected once. Turning to this clone: Its matching antigen is unknown.

The sequence derives from a man aged 18 to 30 in good health. Some clones in this sample may be carry-over from other donors' samples. Sequencing input: naive CD8+ T cells from PBMCs. The V and J genes are TRBV7-9 and TRBJ2-7, with D unresolved. The CDR3 bases are TGTGCCAGCAGCAACCCTTTCGAGATCCACTACGAGCAGTACTTC. Its protein is CASSNPFEIHYEQYF. Based on the CDR3 plus reference TRBV7-9 and TRBJ2-7, the full variable domain is DTGVSQNPRHKITKRGQNVTFRCDPISEHNRLYWYRQTLGQGPEFLTYFQNEAQLEKSRLLSDRFSAERPKGSFSTLEIQRTEQGDSAMYLCASSNPFEIHYEQYFGPGTRLTVT.